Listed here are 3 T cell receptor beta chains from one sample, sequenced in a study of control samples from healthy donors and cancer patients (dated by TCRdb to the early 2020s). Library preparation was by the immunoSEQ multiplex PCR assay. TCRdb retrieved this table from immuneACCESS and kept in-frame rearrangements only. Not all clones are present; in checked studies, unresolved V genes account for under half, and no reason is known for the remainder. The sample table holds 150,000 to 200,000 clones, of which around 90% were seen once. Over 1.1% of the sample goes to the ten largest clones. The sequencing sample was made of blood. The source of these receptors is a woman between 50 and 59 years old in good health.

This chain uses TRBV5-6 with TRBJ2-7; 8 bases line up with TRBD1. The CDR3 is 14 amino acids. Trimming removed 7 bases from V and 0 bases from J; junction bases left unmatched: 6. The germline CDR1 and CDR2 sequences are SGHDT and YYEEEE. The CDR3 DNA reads TGTGCCAGCGGCAGACAGGGGCACTCCTACGAGCAGTACTTC. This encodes CASGRQGHSYEQYF.

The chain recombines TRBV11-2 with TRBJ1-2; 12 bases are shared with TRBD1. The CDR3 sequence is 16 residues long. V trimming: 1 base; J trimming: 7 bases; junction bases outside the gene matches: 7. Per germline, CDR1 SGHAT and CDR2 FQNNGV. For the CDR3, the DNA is TGTGCCAGCAGCTTAGTGGGACAGGGGGCGCGTGCTGGCTACACCTTC. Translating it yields CASSLVGQGARAGYTF. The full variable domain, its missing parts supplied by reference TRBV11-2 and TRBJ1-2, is EAGVAQSPRYKIIEKRQSVAFWCNPISGHATLYWYQQILGQGPKLLIQFQNNGVVDDSQLPKDRFSAERLKGVDSTLKIQPAKLEDSAVYLCASSLVGQGARAGYTFGSGTRLTVV.

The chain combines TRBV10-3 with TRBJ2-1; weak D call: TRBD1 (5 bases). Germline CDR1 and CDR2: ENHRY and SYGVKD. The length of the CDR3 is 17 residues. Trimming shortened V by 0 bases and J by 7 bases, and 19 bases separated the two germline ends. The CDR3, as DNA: TGTGCCATCAGTGAGTCGGGGCAGTGGGGCGCGGAGAATGAGCAGTTCTTC. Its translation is CAISESGQWGAENEQFF.